The clone carrying this T cell receptor beta chain has at least ten counts. Its antigen is unidentified. Whoever was chosen for sequencing had shown CD8+CD57+ cell expansion by flow cytometry. Patient blood was sampled before any therapy had been received. Genomic DNA was employed as the template in profiling TCR beta VDJ and CDR3. TCRdb re-derived calls from the reads in MiXCR, one entry per CDR3 protein. The data show 150,000 to 200,000 distinct CDR3 sequences, 40% to 55% seen once. This entry is derived from a study of CD8+CD57+ T cells in acquired aplastic anemia. Study context: DNA recovered from sorted CD4+ and CD8+ cells had a mean of about 3.5 ug.

Per germline, CDR1 SNHLY and CDR2 FYNNEI. V shed 5 bases and J shed 6 bases, with 19 bases lying between them. This CDR3 has 15 amino acids. Study-wide points: Found in both controls and patients were almost 30 CD8+ CDR3 sequences.

This TCR came from a human donor with aplastic anemia. Sequencing was performed on sorted CD4+, CD8+, or CD8+CD57+ T cells (not recorded which) from PBMCs. The chain recombines TRBV2 with TRBJ1-2, with D perhaps matching TRBD1 (5 bases). Here the CDR3 DNA reads TGTGCCAGCAGTCAGCAGACGAGGGGCCGGGATGGCTACACCTTC. Translating gives CASSQQTRGRDGYTF.